The 24 T cell receptor beta chains below all came from one sample that was sequenced in a study of blood T cell repertoires in COVID-19 (dated by TCRdb to 2020 to 2022). The library came from the immunoSEQ multiplex PCR assay. TCRdb's version of the immuneACCESS table is confined to in-frame rearrangements and falls short of the full clone set. An unresolved V gene accounts for under half of the shortfall where checked; the remainder is of unknown origin. For this sample there are roughly 500,000 clones; 85% to 90% appear just once. The biggest ten clones account for approximately 0.9% of the sample. Sequences were obtained from peripheral blood. The receptors derive from a man between 18 and 35 years old with COVID-19, enrolled during active disease.

J is TRBJ1-3 and V is TRBV5-4; a weak D match, TRBD1 (5 bases). The CDR3 loop spans 14 amino acids. The germline V and J ends were trimmed by 3 bases and 0 bases, with 7 bases remaining between them. Germline lookup yields CDR1 SGHNT and CDR2 YYREEE (reference sequence). The CDR3, as DNA: TGTGCCAGCAGCTCGACAGACTCTGGAAACACCATATATTTT. Protein product: CASSSTDSGNTIYF.

The chain combines TRBV14 with TRBJ1-3; the D gene is possibly TRBD1 (6 bases). V gave up 5 bases and J gave up 2 bases, with 10 bases separating them. Germline CDR1 reads SGHDN; CDR2 reads FVKESK. The CDR3 has 14 residues. The CDR3 sequence is CASSYNRAGNTIYF. The CDR3 DNA reads TGTGCCAGCAGCTACAACAGGGCTGGAAACACCATATATTTT.

V is TRBV12-2 and J is TRBJ1-2; TRBD1 is the table's D call and was not checked against the DNA. TRBV12-2 is listed as a pseudogene. The CDR3 contains 18 residues. Written as DNA, the CDR3 is TGTGCAAGTCGCTTATTCGGGTGGGGCAGGGGGCACGTCTATGGCTACACCTTC. This codes for CASRLFGWGRGHVYGYTF.

CDR3 coding DNA: TGTGCCATCAATGGCCGGGACAGTGGCGCCAAGGCTTTCTTT. It is translated as CAINGRDSGAKAFF. The gene calls are TRBV10-3 and TRBJ1-1; 7 nucleotides line up with TRBD1. Per the germline V gene, CDR1 is ENHRY and CDR2 is SYGVKD. The length of the CDR3 is 14 residues. V shed 7 bases and J 11 bases; nucleotides not matched to a gene: 16.

The gene calls are TRBV7-8 and TRBJ2-6; possible D gene TRBD1, 6 bases. This CDR3 has 17 residues. Germline V gene data show CDR1 as SGHVS and CDR2 as FQNEAQ. Trimming took 5 bases from V and 0 from J, leaving 14 bases between them. This chain's CDR3 is CASSPGTTLSGANVLTF. Here the CDR3 DNA reads TGTGCCAGCAGCCCCGGGACAACCCTCTCTGGGGCCAACGTCCTGACTTTC.

The chain recombines TRBV9 with TRBJ2-7; TRBD2 aligns across 10 bases. There are 17 residues in the CDR3. The trim removed 1 base at V and 3 bases at J, leaving 10 bases unmatched. Germline CDR1 and CDR2: SGDLS and YYNGEE. CDR3 bases: TGTGCCAGCAGCGTATTTCATAAACTAGCGGGAAGCTACGAGCAGTACTTC. Translated: CASSVFHKLAGSYEQYF. Together with reference TRBV9 and TRBJ2-7, the CDR3 gives the full variable domain: DSGVTQTPKHLITATGQRVTLRCSPRSGDLSVYWYQQSLDQGLQFLIQYYNGEERAKGNILERFSAQQFPDLHSELNLSSLELGDSALYFCASSVFHKLAGSYEQYFGPGTRLTVT.

This chain links TRBV5-4 with TRBJ1-2; D perhaps matches TRBD1 (5 bases). The length of the CDR3 is 12 residues. The germline CDR1 and CDR2 sequences are SGHNT and YYREEE (reference sequence). Trimming stripped 3 bases from V and 8 bases from J, with 11 bases between. In nucleotides, the CDR3 is TGTGCCAGCAGCTCAACAGGCGAGGGCTACACCTTC. It is translated as CASSSTGEGYTF.

This chain joins TRBV27 and TRBJ1-2, with 7 nucleotides matching TRBD1. The CDR3 sequence is 15 residues long. The V gene's germline CDR1 is MNHEY and CDR2 SMNVEV (reference sequence). The V segment lost 7 bases and the J segment 6 bases; nucleotides outside the gene matches: 14. The CDR3 region is CASTAVTGDGNGYTF. The CDR3 nucleotides read TGTGCCAGCACCGCTGTCACAGGGGACGGGAATGGCTACACCTTC.

In its sample, this clone was seen once. The V and J genes are TRBV5-1 and TRBJ2-5; 10 positions agree with TRBD2. J lost 9 bases, V lost 0 bases, and 2 bases had no gene match. This CDR3 region has 13 residues. Germline V gene data show CDR1 as SGHRS and CDR2 as YFSETQ. CDR3 in amino acids: CASSLVAGGPQYF. DNA for the CDR3: TGCGCCAGCAGCTTGGTAGCGGGGGGCCCCCAGTACTTC.

The CDR3 DNA reads as TGTGCCAGCAGCAATGCGGGGGGGGACCCGAAGAAGGGCGGCTACACCTTC. Translating gives CASSNAGGDPKKGGYTF. The chain combines TRBV21-1 with TRBJ1-2. TRBV21-1 is classified as a pseudogene. This CDR3 has 17 amino acids.

The chain combines TRBV6-5 with TRBJ1-4, with 8 bases lining up with TRBD1. The V gene's germline CDR1 is MNHEY and CDR2 SVGAGI. The ends lost 6 bases at V and 7 bases at J; junction bases unmatched: 7. The CDR3 is 14 amino acids. The CDR3 loop reads CASSRDRRSEKLFF. For the CDR3, the DNA is TGTGCCAGCAGCCGGGACAGGAGGAGTGAAAAACTGTTTTTT.

The sample holds one count of this clone. The chain has TRBV18 and TRBJ2-1; TRBD1 matches at 10 bases. The CDR3 consists of 16 residues. With V trimmed by 4 bases and J by 6 bases, 9 bases remained unmatched. Germline CDR1 reads KGHSH; CDR2 reads LQKENI. CDR3 nucleotide sequence: TGTGCCAGCTCACGGAGGGGGACAGGGGAACGCAATGAGCAGTTCTTC. Protein product: CASSRRGTGERNEQFF.

This rearrangement joins TRBV12-3 or TRBV12-4 to TRBJ2-7; tentatively, D is TRBD2 (5 bases). The CDR3 spans 13 residues. V was pared by 2 bases and J by 6 bases, with 11 bases between. The CDR3 loop reads CASSLIGAGEQYF. The DNA of the CDR3 is TGTGCCAGCAGTTTAATCGGCGCGGGCGAGCAGTACTTC.

The V and J genes are TRBV10-3 and TRBJ1-1; possible D gene TRBD1, 6 bases. CDR3 size: 16 residues. Trimming took 4 bases from V and 6 from J, leaving 21 bases between them. Germline V lookup: CDR1 ENHRY, CDR2 SYGVKD. The CDR3 sequence: CAISGPQGPVGAEAFF. The CDR3 DNA follows: TGTGCCATCAGTGGACCACAGGGACCGGTGGGCGCTGAAGCTTTCTTT.

This clone was observed once. The chain couples TRBV5-1 to TRBJ1-3; D remains unclear. The ends were cut back, 4 bases at V and 0 bases at J, with 20 bases in the middle. The CDR3 is made up of 18 amino acids. Germline CDR1 SGHRS, CDR2 YFSETQ. The CDR3, as DNA: TGCGCCAGCAGCGGGAGCGACCAACCAGGACCCTCTGGAAACACCATATATTTT. Amino acid sequence: CASSGSDQPGPSGNTIYF.

This chain links TRBV6-5 with TRBJ2-3, with D unclear. Germline loops: CDR1 MNHEY, CDR2 SVGAGI. Trimming left V 5 bases short and J 6 bases short, with 9 bases between. The CDR3 runs 12 residues. The CDR3 DNA reads TGTGCCAGCAGTCCCGGGTTGGATACGCAGTATTTT. Amino acids: CASSPGLDTQYF.

The V gene is TRBV2, the J gene TRBJ2-5; 7 bases match TRBD1. The trim removed 7 bases at V and 4 bases at J, leaving 6 bases unmatched. The CDR3 runs 13 residues. The germline CDR1 and CDR2 sequences are SNHLY and FYNNEI. CDR3 in amino acids: CASKGQATETQYF. The DNA for the CDR3 is TGTGCCAGCAAAGGACAGGCTACAGAGACCCAGTACTTC.

The chain combines TRBV5-5 with TRBJ1-2, with D perhaps matching TRBD1 (5 bases). CDR1 and CDR2 from the germline V gene are SGHKS and YYEKEE (reference sequence). V was shortened by 3 bases and J by 0 bases, with 18 bases between the two germline ends. The CDR3 covers 17 residues. As DNA, the CDR3 is TGTGCCAGCAGCTCGCCTCTAGACAGCCGCACTAACTATGGCTACACCTTC. It translates to CASSSPLDSRTNYGYTF.

This chain connects TRBV6-6 to TRBJ1-5; a weak D match, TRBD1 (6 bases). The V gene's germline CDR1 is MNHNY and CDR2 SVGAGI (reference sequence). CDR3 size: 18 residues. V was clipped by 5 bases and J by 2 bases, with 22 bases between them. The CDR3 sequence: CASSLNGYLGARNQPQHF. CDR3 DNA sequence: TGTGCCAGCAGTCTTAACGGGTACTTGGGGGCTCGCAATCAGCCCCAGCATTTT.

The rearrangement joins TRBV5-1 to TRBJ1-2; 8 nucleotides match TRBD1. The CDR3 spans 15 residues. J lost 5 bases, V lost 4 bases, and 10 bases had no gene match. Germline-derived CDR1 and CDR2 are SGHRS and YFSETQ. The CDR3 DNA sequence: TGCGCCAGCAGCCCCGCTCTGGACAGGGTTTATGGCTACACCTTC. Translated, it gives CASSPALDRVYGYTF.

This chain uses TRBV3-1 (or the pseudogene TRBV3-2) with TRBJ2-7; 7 bases line up with TRBD1. Germline CDR1 and CDR2: LGHDT and YNNKEL (reference sequence). Trimming removed 4 bases from V and 3 bases from J; junction bases left unmatched: 6. The CDR3 contains 14 residues. CDR3 sequence (DNA): TGTGCCAGCAGCCGCAGGGACAGACACTACGAGCAGTACTTC. As protein: CASSRRDRHYEQYF.

This clone was found once. The V call is TRBV2, the J call TRBJ2-3; TRBD1 aligns across 9 bases. The CDR3 contains 14 residues. V lost 5 bases and J lost 1; bases outside the gene matches: 1. Germline V lookup: CDR1 SNHLY, CDR2 FYNNEI. Written as DNA, the CDR3 is TGTGCCAGCAGTCGGACAGGGGGCACAGATACGCAGTATTTT. It codes for CASSRTGGTDTQYF.

This sequence joins TRBV30 and TRBJ1-6; no definite D call. The CDR3 sequence is 17 residues long. Germline values: CDR1 GTSNPN, CDR2 SVGIG (reference sequence). V dropped 2 bases and J dropped 0 bases, with 14 bases sitting between them. This CDR3 reads CAWSLLIGSSYNSPLHF. CDR3 sequence (DNA): TGTGCCTGGAGTCTCTTGATAGGGAGCTCCTATAATTCACCCCTCCACTTT. The full variable domain, its missing parts supplied by reference TRBV30 and TRBJ1-6, is SQTIHQWPATLVQPVGSPLSLECTVEGTSNPNLYWYRQAAGRGLQLLFYSVGIGQISSEVPQNLSASRPQDRQFILSSKKLLLSDSGFYLCAWSLLIGSSYNSPLHFGNGTRLTVT.

DNA of the CDR3: TGTGCCAGTAGTAGCACAGGGGCGGGTAGCAATCAGCCCCAGCATTTT. This gives the protein CASSSTGAGSNQPQHF. The chain employs TRBV19 and TRBJ1-5; 7 bases are shared with TRBD1. The CDR3 loop spans 16 amino acids. J was trimmed by 0 bases and V by 4 bases; bases with no gene match: 6. The germline V gene encodes CDR1 LNHDA and CDR2 SQIVND (reference sequence).